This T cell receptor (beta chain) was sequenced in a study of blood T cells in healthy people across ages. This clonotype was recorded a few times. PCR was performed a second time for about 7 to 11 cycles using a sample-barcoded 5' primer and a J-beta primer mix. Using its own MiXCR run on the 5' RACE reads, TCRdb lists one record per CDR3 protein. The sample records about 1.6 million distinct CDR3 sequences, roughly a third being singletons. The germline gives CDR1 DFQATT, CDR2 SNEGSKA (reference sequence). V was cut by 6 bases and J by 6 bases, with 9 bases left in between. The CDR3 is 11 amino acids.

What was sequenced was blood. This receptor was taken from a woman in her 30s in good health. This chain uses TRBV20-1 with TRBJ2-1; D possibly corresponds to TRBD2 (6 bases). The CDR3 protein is CSADSGNEQFF. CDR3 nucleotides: TGCAGTGCAGATAGCGGCAATGAGCAGTTCTTC.